The sequence of this TCR beta chain was determined in a study of blood T cell repertoires in COVID-19. In the study overall: COVID-19 samples from acute and convalescent phases originated in the United States, Italy and Spain. T cells, B-cell-depleted T cells, or PBMCs provided the cDNA or gDNA that served as material.

The authors' processing: Estimates of nucleated cell counts were drawn from the amplification of reference gene primers. TCRdb's copy holds only in-frame clones and misses some; the assay was immunoSEQ multiplex PCR. Clone size and V and J calls were adopted from that table, with D and trimming inferred from the DNA. The sample lists roughly 50,000 clones, around 79% occurring once. The trim removed 11 bases at V and 4 bases at J, leaving 7 bases unmatched. CDR1 and CDR2 from the germline V gene are LNHDA and SQIVND (reference sequence). This CDR3 has 15 amino acids. The sequence was obtained from a man aged 60-69 years with acute or convalescent COVID-19. V usage is TRBV19 and J usage is TRBJ2-1, with 14 bases matching TRBD2. Sequenced: peripheral blood. The CDR3: CAVQGLAGDYNEQFF. The DNA of the CDR3 is TGTGCCGTTCAGGGACTAGCGGGAGATTACAATGAGCAGTTCTTC.